The 12 T cell receptor beta chains reported below all come from one sample, sequenced in a study of T cells expressing NK-cell markers. With the 5' RACE reads reprocessed, TCRdb shows one record per CDR3 protein and no DNA. This repertoire includes roughly 180,000 distinct CDR3 sequences. Sequencing was done on a sample of blood T cells: a sorted CD56 or NKG2C T cell subset, CD4+ or CD8+ T cells, or bulk PBMC T cells (not recorded which). These receptors all come from a woman aged 18 to 75 in good health.

The V and J genes are TRBV2 and TRBJ2-3. The CDR3 is made up of 13 amino acids. Per germline, CDR1 SNHLY and CDR2 FYNNEI. CDR3 region: CASSPPFTDTQYF.

The V call is TRBV2, the J call TRBJ2-3; TCRdb outputs TRBD2, but without DNA this stays unchecked. Germline V gene lookup returns CDR1 SNHLY and CDR2 FYNNEI. The CDR3 loop spans 17 amino acids. CDR3: CASHPEPQRRGSDTQYF.

The chain combines TRBV20-1 with TRBJ2-5; without DNA, the TCRdb call of TRBD2 cannot be checked. The CDR3 length is 15 residues. Germline V gene data show CDR1 as DFQATT and CDR2 as SNEGSKA (reference sequence). The CDR3 sequence is CSAVSPSGTKETQYF.

J is TRBJ2-1 and V is TRBV5-4; TCRdb's D call of TRBD2 is untestable without DNA. CDR1 is SGHNT, CDR2 YYREEE, per germline (reference sequence). There are 16 residues in the CDR3. The CDR3 loop reads CASSSSLAGGPREQFF.

The chain recombines TRBV4-1 with TRBJ2-5; TCRdb reports TRBD2, a call that lacks DNA to check it against. The CDR3 runs 15 residues. Per the germline V gene, CDR1 is MGHRA and CDR2 is YSYEKL. This CDR3 reads CASSPIGLAKETQYF.

The chain carries TRBV12-3 or TRBV12-4 and TRBJ1-1. The CDR3 has 13 residues. CDR3 sequence: CASGPRRDTEAFF.

The J gene is TRBJ2-4, the V gene TRBV7-3. The length of the CDR3 is 16 residues. CDR1 is SGHTA, CDR2 FQGTGA, per germline. Here the CDR3 reads CASSSLRGVAKNIQYF.

The chain joins TRBV5-5 to TRBJ1-2; without DNA, the TCRdb call of TRBD1 cannot be checked. Looked up from germline, CDR1 is SGHKS and CDR2 is YYEKEE (reference sequence). The CDR3 is made up of 14 amino acids. The CDR3 loop is CASSLAGTVYGYTF.

This chain links TRBV5-1 with TRBJ2-3; with no DNA, the TCRdb D assignment of TRBD1 cannot be verified. The V gene's germline CDR1 is SGHRS and CDR2 YFSETQ. This CDR3 is built from 16 residues. The chain's CDR3 is CASRAGTATSTDTQYF.

The chain links TRBV6-1 to TRBJ1-3; with no DNA, the TCRdb D assignment of TRBD1 cannot be verified. The CDR3 has 15 residues. CDR1 and CDR2 from the germline V gene are MNHNS and SASEGT. The CDR3 is CASRSQGARGNTIYF.

J is TRBJ1-3 and V is TRBV6-1; the D gene TCRdb calls, TRBD1, cannot be checked with no DNA. CDR3 size: 14 residues. The germline V gene encodes CDR1 MNHNS and CDR2 SASEGT. The CDR3 protein is CASSDRGPGNTIYF.

The V gene is TRBV11-2, the J gene TRBJ2-2; the TCRdb D gene call, TRBD1, has no DNA to confirm it. CDR1 SGHAT and CDR2 FQNNGV come from the germline V gene. The CDR3 is 16 residues long. The CDR3 loop reads CASSFPGQGIPGELFF.